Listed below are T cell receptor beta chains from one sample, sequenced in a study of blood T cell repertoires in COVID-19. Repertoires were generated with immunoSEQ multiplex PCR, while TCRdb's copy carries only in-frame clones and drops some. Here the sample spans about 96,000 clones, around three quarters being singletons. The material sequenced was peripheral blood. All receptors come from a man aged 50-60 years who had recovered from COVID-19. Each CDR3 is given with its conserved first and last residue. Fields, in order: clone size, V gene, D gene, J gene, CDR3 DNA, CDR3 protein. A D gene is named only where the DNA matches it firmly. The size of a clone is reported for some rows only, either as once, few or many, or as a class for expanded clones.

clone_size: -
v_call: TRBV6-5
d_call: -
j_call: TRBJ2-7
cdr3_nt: TGTGCCAGCAGTTACTCGGCAGGAAGAGACGAGCAGTACTTC
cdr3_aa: CASSYSAGRDEQYF

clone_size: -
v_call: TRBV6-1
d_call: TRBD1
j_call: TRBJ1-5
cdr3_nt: TGTGCCAGCAGTGGAAGGACAGGGGAGGATAATCAGCCCCAGCATTTT
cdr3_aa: CASSGRTGEDNQPQHF

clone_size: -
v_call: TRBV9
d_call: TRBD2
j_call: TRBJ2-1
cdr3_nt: TGTGCCAGCAGCGTAGGGGGAGGGATCAGGGAGCAGTTCTTC
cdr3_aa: CASSVGGGIREQFF

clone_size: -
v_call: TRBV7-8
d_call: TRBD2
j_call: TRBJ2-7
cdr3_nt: TGTGCCAGCAGTTCTAGACTAGCGGGCCACTACGAGCAGTACTTC
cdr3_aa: CASSSRLAGHYEQYF

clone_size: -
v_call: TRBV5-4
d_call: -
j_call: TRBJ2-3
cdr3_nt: TGTGCCAGCAGCTTGGTATATGGCGGACAGTCAAGTTTTACGCAGTATTTT
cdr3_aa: CASSLVYGGQSSFTQYF

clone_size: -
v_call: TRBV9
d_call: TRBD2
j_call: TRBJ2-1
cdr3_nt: TGTGCCAGCAGCTCCGGGGGGGGAGCGGGGGTTTACAATGAGCAGTTCTTC
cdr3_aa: CASSSGGGAGVYNEQFF

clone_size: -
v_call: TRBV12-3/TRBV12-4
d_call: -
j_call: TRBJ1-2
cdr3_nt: TGTGCCAGCAGTTTCTGGGCGAACTATGGCTACACCTTC
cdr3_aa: CASSFWANYGYTF

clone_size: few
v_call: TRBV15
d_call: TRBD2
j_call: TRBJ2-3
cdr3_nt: TGTGCCACCAGCATGGGGACTAGCGAGAGCACAGATACGCAGTATTTT
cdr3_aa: CATSMGTSESTDTQYF

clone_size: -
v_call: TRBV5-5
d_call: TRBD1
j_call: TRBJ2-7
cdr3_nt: TGTGCCAGCAGCTTTGGGACAGACGAGCAGTACTTC
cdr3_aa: CASSFGTDEQYF

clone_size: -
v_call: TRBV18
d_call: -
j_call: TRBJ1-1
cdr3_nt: TGTGCCAGCTCATTACAGGAGAACACTGAAGCTTTCTTT
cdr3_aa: CASSLQENTEAFF

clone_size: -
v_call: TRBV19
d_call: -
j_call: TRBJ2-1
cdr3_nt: TGTGCCAGTAGGAGCGGGTCCTACAATGAGCAGTTCTTC
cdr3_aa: CASRSGSYNEQFF

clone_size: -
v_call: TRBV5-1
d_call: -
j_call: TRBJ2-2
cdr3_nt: TGCGCCAGCAGCCTGGACCTCGCGGCCGGGGAGCTGTTTTTT
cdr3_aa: CASSLDLAAGELFF

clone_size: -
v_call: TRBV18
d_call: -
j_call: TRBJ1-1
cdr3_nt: TGTGCCAGCTCAGCAGGACAGAACACTGAAGCTTTCTTT
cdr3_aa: CASSAGQNTEAFF

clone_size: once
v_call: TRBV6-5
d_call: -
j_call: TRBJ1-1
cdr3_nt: TGTGCCAGCAGTTACTCTAGAAATATGAACACTGAAGCTTTCTTT
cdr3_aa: CASSYSRNMNTEAFF

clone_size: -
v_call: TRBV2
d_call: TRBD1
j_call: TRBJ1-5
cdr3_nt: TGTGCCACCTCGAACCAGGGGGCAACACAGCCCCAGCATTTT
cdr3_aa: CATSNQGATQPQHF

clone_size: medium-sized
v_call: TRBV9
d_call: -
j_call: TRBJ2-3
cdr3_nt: TGTGCCAGCAGCGTAGGCGGCACAGATACGCAGTATTTT
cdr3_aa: CASSVGGTDTQYF

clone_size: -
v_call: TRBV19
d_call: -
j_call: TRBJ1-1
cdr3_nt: TGTGCCAGTAGTGTGAGGGGAGGAACACTGAGAGACGCTTTCTTT
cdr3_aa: CASSVRGGTLRDAFF

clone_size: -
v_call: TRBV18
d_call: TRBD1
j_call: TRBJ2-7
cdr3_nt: TGTGCCAGCTCACCACCGAGGGGGCAGGGGTCAACTATCGAGAACGAGCAGTACTTC
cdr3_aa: CASSPPRGQGSTIENEQYF

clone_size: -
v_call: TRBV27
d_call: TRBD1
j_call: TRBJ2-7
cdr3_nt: TGTGCCAGCAGTTTGAGCCGGGACAGCTCCTACGAGCAGTACTTC
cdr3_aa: CASSLSRDSSYEQYF

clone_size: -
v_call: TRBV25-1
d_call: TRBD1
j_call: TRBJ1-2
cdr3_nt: TGTGCCAGCAGTAAGGGGGCGGGCGGCTACACCTTC
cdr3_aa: CASSKGAGGYTF

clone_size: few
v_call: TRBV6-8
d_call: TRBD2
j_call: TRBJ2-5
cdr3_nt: TGTGCCAGCGGAGAAGGGACTAGCGATCGGGAGACCCAGTACTTC
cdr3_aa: CASGEGTSDRETQYF

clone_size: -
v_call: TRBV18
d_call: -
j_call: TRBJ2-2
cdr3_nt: TGTGCCAGCTCACCTCAGACTGTCAACACCGGGGAGCTGTTTTTT
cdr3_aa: CASSPQTVNTGELFF

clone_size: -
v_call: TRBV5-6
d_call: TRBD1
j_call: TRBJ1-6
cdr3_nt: TGTGCCAGCAGCTTGGTGGGACAGGGTATAGGATCACCCCTCCACTTT
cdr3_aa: CASSLVGQGIGSPLHF

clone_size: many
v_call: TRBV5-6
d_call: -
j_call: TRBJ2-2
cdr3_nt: TGTGCCAGCAGCTTCGGTACGGGCGGGGAGCTGTTTTTT
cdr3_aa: CASSFGTGGELFF

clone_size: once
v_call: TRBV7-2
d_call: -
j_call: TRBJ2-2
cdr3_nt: TGTGCCAGCAGCTTAGGGGGCGCCGGGGAGCTGTTTTTT
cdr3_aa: CASSLGGAGELFF

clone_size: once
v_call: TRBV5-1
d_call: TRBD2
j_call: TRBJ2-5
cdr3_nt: TGCGCCAGCAGCGCAGGGACTAGCGGGGAAGAGACCCAGTACTTC
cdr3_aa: CASSAGTSGEETQYF

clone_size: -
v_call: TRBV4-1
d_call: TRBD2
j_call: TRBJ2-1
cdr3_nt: TGCGCCAGCAGCCACCCTGGGACTAGAGCCCAGCGTGAGCAGTTCTTC
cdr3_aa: CASSHPGTRAQREQFF

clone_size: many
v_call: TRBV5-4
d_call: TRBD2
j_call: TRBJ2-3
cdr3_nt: TGTGCCAGCAGGGCCCTAGCGGAGATTTCAGATACGCAGTATTTT
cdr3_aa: CASRALAEISDTQYF

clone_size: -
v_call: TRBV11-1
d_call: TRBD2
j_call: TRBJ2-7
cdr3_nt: TGTGCCAGCAGCTTGACTAGCGGGATTTACGAGCAGTACTTC
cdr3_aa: CASSLTSGIYEQYF

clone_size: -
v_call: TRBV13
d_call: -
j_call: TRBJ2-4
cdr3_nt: TGTGCCAGCAGCCCCCAAAAAGCCAAAAACATTCAGTACTTC
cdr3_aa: CASSPQKAKNIQYF

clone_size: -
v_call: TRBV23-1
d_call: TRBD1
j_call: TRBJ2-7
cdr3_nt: TGCGCCAGCAGGTCGGACAGGGCTACCTACGAGCAGTACTTC
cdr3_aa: CASRSDRATYEQYF

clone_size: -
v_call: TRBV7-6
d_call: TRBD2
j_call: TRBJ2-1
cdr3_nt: TGTGCCAGCAGCTTATCCAGCGGGGGTGTTGAGCAGTTCTTC
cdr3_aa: CASSLSSGGVEQFF

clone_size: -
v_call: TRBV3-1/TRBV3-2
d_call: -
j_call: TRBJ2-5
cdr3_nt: TGTGCCAGCAGCCTCCAAGTGGGTAGCGTAGACTTC
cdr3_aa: CASSLQVGSVDF

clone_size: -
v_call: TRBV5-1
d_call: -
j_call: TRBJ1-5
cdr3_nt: TGCGCCAGCAGCGCAGAAGGGAGGGCAGAACAGCCCCAGCATTTT
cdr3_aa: CASSAEGRAEQPQHF

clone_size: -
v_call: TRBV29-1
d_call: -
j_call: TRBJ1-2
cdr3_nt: TGCAGCGCAGAGGCCAGGGTAGGAGGCTACACCTTC
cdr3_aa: CSAEARVGGYTF

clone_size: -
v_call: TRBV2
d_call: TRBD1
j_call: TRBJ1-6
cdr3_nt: TGTGCCAGCAGTGACTTGGACAGGGGGAATTCACCCCTCCACTTT
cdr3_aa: CASSDLDRGNSPLHF

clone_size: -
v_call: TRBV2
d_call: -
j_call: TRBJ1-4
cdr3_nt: TGTGCCAGCAGCCGAGGGTATGAAAAACTGTTTTTT
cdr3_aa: CASSRGYEKLFF

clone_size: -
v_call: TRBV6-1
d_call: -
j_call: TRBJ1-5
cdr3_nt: TGTGCCGGAGCAAATAGCAATCAGCCCCAGCATTTT
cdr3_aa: CAGANSNQPQHF

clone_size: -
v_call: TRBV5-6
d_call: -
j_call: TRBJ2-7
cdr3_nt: TGTGCCAGCAGCTCTCCTACAGGGCCGGTCGGAGAGCAGTACTTC
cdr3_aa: CASSSPTGPVGEQYF

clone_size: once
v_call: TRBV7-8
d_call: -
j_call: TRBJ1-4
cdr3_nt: TGTGCCAGCAGCTTAGCGTCTGCGAATGAAAAACTGTTTTTT
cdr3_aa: CASSLASANEKLFF

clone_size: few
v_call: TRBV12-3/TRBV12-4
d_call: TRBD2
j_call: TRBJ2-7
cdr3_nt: TGTGCCAGCAGTTTAGAAGCGGGGGGGGCATTATACTTC
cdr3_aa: CASSLEAGGALYF

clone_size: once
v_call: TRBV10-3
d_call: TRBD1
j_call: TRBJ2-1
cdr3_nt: TGTGCCATGGGTAGGGGACAGGGGGCCCGGGTCTCTTGGGGTGAGCAGTTCTTC
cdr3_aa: CAMGRGQGARVSWGEQFF

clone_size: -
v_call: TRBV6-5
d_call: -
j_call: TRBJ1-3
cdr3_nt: TGTGCCAGCATTCCTCCCGGGGGAGATGGAAACACCATATATTTT
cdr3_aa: CASIPPGGDGNTIYF

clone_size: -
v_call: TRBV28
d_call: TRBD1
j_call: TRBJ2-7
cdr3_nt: TGTGCCAGCAGTCGTCAGGGGGACTCCTACGAGCAGTACTTC
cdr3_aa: CASSRQGDSYEQYF

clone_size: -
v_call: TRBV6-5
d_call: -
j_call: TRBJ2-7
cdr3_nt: TGTGCCAGCAGTTACTCTCTCGGCGGCGGTACGTACTTC
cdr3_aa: CASSYSLGGGTYF

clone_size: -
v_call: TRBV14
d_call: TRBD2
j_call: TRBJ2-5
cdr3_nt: TGTGCCAGCAGCCAGGGACCGACTAGCGGGAGTCCGTGGGAGACCCAGTACTTC
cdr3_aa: CASSQGPTSGSPWETQYF

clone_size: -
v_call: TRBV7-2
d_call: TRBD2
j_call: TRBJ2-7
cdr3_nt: TGTGCCAGCAGCCCCGGGGGGGCGGGGGCCTACGAGCAGTACTTC
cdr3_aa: CASSPGGAGAYEQYF

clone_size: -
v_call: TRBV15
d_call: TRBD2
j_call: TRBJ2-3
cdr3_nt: TGTGCCACCAGCAGAGGGACTAGCGGTAGCACAGATACGCAGTATTTT
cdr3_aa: CATSRGTSGSTDTQYF

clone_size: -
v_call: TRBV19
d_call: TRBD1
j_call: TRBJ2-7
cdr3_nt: TGTGCCAGTAGTACCAAAACAGGGGAAGCCTACGAGCAGTACTTC
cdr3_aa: CASSTKTGEAYEQYF

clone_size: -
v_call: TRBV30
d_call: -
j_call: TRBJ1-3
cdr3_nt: TGTGCCTGGAGGCTACGTGGGACAAGAGTCGGAAACACCATATATTTT
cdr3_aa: CAWRLRGTRVGNTIYF

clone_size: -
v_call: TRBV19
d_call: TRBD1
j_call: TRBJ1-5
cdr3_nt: TGTGCCAGTACCGAGGACAGGGGTGACAATCAGCCCCAGCATTTT
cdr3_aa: CASTEDRGDNQPQHF

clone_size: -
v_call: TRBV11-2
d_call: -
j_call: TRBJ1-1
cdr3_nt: TGTGCCAGCAGTTCAAACCGAAGGGAGGGGGGCACTGAAGCTTTCTTT
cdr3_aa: CASSSNRREGGTEAFF

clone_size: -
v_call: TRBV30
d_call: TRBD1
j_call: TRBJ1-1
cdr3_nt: TGTGCCTTGAGACAGGGCGTCTACACTGAAGCTTTCTTT
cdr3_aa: CALRQGVYTEAFF